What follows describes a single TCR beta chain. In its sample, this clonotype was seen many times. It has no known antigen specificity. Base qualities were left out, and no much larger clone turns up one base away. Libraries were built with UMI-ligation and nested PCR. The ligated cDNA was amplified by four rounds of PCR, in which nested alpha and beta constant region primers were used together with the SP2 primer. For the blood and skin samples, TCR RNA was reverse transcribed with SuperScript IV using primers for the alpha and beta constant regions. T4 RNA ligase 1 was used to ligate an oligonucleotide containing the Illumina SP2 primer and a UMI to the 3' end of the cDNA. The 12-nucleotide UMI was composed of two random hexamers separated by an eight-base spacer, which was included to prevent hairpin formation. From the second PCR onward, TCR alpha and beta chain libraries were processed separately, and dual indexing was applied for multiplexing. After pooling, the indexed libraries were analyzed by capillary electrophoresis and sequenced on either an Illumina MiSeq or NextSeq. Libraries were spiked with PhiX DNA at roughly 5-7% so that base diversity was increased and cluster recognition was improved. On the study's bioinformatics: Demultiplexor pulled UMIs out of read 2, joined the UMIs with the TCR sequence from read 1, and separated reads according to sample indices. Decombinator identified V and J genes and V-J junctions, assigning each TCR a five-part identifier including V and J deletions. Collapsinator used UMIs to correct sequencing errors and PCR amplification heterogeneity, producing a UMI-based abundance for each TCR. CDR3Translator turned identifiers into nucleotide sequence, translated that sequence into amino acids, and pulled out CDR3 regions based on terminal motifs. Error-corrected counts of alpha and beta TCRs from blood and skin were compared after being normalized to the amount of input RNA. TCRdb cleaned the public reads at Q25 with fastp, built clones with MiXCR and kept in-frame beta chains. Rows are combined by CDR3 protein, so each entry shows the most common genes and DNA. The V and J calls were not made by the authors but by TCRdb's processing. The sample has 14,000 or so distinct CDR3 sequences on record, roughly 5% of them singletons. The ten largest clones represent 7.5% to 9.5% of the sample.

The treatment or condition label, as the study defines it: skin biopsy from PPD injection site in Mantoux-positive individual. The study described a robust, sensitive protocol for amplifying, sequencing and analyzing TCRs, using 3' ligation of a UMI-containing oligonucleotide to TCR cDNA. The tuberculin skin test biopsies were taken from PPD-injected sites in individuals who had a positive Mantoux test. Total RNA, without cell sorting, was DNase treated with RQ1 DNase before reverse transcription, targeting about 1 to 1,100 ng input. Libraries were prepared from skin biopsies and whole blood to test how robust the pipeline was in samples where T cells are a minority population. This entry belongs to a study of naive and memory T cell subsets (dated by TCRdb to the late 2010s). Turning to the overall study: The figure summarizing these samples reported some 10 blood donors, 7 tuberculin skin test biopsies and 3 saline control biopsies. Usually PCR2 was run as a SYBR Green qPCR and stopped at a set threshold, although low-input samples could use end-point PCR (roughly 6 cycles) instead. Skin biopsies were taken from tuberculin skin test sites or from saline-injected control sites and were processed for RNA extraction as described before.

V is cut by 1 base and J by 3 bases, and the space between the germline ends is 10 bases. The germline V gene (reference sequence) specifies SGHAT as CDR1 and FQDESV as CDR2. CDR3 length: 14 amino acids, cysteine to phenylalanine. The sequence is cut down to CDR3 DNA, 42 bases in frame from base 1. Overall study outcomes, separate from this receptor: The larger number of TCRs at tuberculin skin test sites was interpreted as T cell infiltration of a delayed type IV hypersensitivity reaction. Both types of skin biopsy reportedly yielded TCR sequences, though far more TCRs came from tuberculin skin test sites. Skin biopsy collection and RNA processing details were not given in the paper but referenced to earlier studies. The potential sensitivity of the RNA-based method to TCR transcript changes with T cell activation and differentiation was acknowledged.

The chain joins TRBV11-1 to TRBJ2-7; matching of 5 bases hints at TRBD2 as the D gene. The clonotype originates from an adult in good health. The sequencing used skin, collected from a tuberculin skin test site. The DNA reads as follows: TGTGCCAGCAGCTTAGGGTTCGGACTCTACGAGCAGTACTTC. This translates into CASSLGFGLYEQYF.